This T cell receptor beta chain was sequenced for a study of breast tumors, draining lymph nodes, adjacent tissues. This clonotype was detected ten times or more. TCRdb re-analysed the multiplex PCR reads in MiXCR, keeping a single row per CDR3 protein. The sample has under 300,000 distinct CDR3 sequences; less than 35% are singletons. This CDR3 has 12 residues. Trimming took 5 bases from V and 7 from J, leaving 14 bases between them. From germline, CDR1 is DFQATT and CDR2 SNEGSKA (reference sequence). Samples came from axillary lymph nodes draining the breast cancer. The V call is TRBV20-1, the J call TRBJ1-2; D might be TRBD1 (5 bases). Sequencing was performed on axillary lymph node tissue. This sequence originates from a female donor with breast cancer. Some clones in this sample may be carry-over from other donors' samples. Here the CDR3 reads CSAWWGRGGYTF. The CDR3, as DNA: TGCAGTGCTTGGTGGGGAAGGGGTGGCTACACCTTC.